Listed below are T cell receptor beta chains from one sample, sequenced in a study of T cell changes during pregnancy in multiple sclerosis. Method: immunoSEQ multiplex PCR; TCRdb's copy keeps in-frame clones and lacks some. The table includes about 55,000 clones, about 87% detected once. This material consisted of CD4+ T cells from peripheral blood mononuclear cells, taken in the first trimester of pregnancy. Every receptor here comes from a female donor with multiple sclerosis, enrolled in a pregnancy study. The CDR3 runs from the conserved cysteine through the conserved F or W.

J gene: TRBJ1-1
CDR3 length: 15
V gene: TRBV19
CDR3 protein: CATGTGGTGRTEAFF

J gene: TRBJ2-2
CDR3 length: 15
V gene: TRBV27
CDR3 protein: CASSFVGGNTGELFF

J gene: TRBJ1-1
CDR3 length: 15
V gene: TRBV25-1
CDR3 protein: CASSERRGGATEAFF

J gene: TRBJ1-1
CDR3 length: 14
V gene: TRBV28
CDR3 protein: CASSTSRVNTEAFF

J gene: TRBJ1-1
CDR3 length: 11
V gene: TRBV20-1
CDR3 protein: CSGGDNTEAFF

J gene: TRBJ2-1
CDR3 length: 15
V gene: TRBV25-1
CDR3 protein: CASTPGTSGLNEQFF

J gene: TRBJ2-1
CDR3 length: 16
V gene: TRBV7-2
CDR3 protein: CASRSTGGGSYNEQFF

J gene: TRBJ1-3
CDR3 length: 15
V gene: TRBV6-1
CDR3 protein: CASSVSSGSGNTIYF

J gene: TRBJ1-3
CDR3 length: 17
V gene: TRBV4-1
CDR3 protein: CASSQAPDRVFGNTIYF

J gene: TRBJ1-2
CDR3 length: 13
V gene: TRBV28
CDR3 protein: CASINQGYYGYTF

J gene: TRBJ2-1
CDR3 length: 15
V gene: TRBV7-3
CDR3 protein: CASSLRIAGGGEQFF

J gene: TRBJ2-5
CDR3 length: 15
V gene: TRBV9
CDR3 protein: CASSVAAGVQETQYF

J gene: TRBJ1-3
CDR3 length: 17
V gene: TRBV9
CDR3 protein: CASSATGTAYSGNTIYF

J gene: TRBJ1-1
CDR3 length: 13
V gene: TRBV18
CDR3 protein: CASSVQGNTEAFF

J gene: TRBJ2-7
CDR3 length: 15
V gene: TRBV7-2
CDR3 protein: CASSRDRGATYEQYF

J gene: TRBJ2-1
CDR3 length: 9
V gene: TRBV10-1
CDR3 protein: CARPFSLFF

J gene: TRBJ2-2
CDR3 length: 14
V gene: TRBV5-1
CDR3 protein: CASSLDTGIGELFF

J gene: TRBJ2-6
CDR3 length: 16
V gene: TRBV9
CDR3 protein: CASSVVGGSGANVLTF

J gene: TRBJ1-5
CDR3 length: 15
V gene: TRBV28
CDR3 protein: CASTWSGGINQPQHF

J gene: TRBJ2-1
CDR3 length: 14
V gene: TRBV7-8
CDR3 protein: CASTTGTGHNEQFF

J gene: TRBJ2-3
CDR3 length: 18
V gene: TRBV5-1
CDR3 protein: CASSLSPSGGHSADTQYF

J gene: TRBJ1-5
CDR3 length: 15
V gene: TRBV5-6
CDR3 protein: CASSSGQGSNQPQHF